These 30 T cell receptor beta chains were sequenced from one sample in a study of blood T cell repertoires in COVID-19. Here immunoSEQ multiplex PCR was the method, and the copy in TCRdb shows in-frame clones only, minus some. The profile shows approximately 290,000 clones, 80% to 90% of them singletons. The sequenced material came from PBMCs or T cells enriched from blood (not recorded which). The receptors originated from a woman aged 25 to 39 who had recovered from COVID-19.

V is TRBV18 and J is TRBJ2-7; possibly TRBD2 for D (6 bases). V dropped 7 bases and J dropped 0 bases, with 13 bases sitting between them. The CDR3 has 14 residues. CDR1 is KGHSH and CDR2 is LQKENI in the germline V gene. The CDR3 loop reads CASLKDYLSYEQYF. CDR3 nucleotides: TGTGCCAGCTTAAAGGACTATCTCTCCTACGAGCAGTACTTC.

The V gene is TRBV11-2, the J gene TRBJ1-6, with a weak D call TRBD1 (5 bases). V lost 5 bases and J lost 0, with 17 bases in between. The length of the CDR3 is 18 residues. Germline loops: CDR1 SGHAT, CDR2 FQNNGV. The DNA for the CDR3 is TGTGCCAGCAGCCACGGGGACTCCCCGAGCTCCTATAATTCACCCCTCCACTTT. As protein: CASSHGDSPSSYNSPLHF.

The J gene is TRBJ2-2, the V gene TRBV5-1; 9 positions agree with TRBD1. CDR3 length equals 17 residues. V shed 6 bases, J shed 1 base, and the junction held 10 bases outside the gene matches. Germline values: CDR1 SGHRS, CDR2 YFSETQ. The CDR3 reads CASTPSNRGLNTGELFF. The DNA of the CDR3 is TGCGCCAGCACCCCATCGAACAGGGGGCTGAACACCGGGGAGCTGTTTTTT.

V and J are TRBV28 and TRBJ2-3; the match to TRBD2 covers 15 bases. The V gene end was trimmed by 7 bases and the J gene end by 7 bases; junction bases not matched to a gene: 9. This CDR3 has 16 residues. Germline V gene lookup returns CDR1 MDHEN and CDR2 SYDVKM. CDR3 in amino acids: CASNPGGTSGRHTQYF. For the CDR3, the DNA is TGTGCCAGCAATCCGGGAGGGACTAGCGGGAGGCATACGCAGTATTTT.

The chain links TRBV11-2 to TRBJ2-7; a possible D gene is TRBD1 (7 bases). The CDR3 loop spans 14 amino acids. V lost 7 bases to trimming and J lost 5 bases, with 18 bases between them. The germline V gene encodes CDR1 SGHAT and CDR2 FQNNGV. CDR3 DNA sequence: TGTGCCAGCACCCCCGTTGGGGGGACAGACGAGCAGTACTTC. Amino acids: CASTPVGGTDEQYF.

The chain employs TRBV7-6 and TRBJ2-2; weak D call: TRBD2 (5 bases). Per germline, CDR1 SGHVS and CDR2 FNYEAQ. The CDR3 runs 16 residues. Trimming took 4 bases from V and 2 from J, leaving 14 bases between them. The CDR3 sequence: CASSSMDWENTGELFF. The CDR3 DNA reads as TGTGCCAGCAGCTCCATGGACTGGGAAAACACCGGGGAGCTGTTTTTT.

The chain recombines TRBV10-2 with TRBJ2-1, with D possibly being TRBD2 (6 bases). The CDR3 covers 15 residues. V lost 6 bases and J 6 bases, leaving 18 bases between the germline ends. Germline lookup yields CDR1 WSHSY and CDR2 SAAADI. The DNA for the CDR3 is TGCGCCAGCAGGAATGACGGGAGCCGCGTCAATGAGCAGTTCTTC. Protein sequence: CASRNDGSRVNEQFF.

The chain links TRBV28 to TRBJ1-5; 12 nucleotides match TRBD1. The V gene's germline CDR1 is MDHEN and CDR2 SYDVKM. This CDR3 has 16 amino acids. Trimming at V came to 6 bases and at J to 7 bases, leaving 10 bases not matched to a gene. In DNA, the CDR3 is TGTGCCAGCAGACGCCCCGGGACAGGGGGCAGGCAGCCCCAGCATTTT. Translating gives CASRRPGTGGRQPQHF.

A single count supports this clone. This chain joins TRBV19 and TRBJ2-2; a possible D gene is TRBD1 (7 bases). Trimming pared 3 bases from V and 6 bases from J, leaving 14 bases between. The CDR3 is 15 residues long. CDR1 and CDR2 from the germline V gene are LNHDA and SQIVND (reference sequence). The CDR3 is CASSIPRGVPGELFF. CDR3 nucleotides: TGTGCCAGTAGTATCCCCAGGGGGGTACCCGGGGAGCTGTTTTTT.

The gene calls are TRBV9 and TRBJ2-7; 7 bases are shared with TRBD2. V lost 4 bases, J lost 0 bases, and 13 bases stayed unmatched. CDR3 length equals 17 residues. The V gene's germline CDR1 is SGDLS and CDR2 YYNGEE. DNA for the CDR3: TGTGCCAGCAGCCCCTCTTGGGGAGGGAGGGCCTCCTACGAGCAGTACTTC. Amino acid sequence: CASSPSWGGRASYEQYF.

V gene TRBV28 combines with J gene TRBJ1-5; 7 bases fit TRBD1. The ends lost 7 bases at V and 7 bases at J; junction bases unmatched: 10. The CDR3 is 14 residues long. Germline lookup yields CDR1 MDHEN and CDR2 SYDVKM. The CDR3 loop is CASNPEGAGQPQHF. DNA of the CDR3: TGTGCCAGCAATCCTGAGGGGGCCGGCCAGCCCCAGCATTTT.

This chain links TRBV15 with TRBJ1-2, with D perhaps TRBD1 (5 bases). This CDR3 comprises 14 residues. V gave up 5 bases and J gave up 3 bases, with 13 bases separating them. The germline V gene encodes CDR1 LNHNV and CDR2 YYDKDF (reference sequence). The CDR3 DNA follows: TGTGCCACCAGCCTCAGGGTTGGAGACTATGGCTACACCTTC. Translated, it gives CATSLRVGDYGYTF.

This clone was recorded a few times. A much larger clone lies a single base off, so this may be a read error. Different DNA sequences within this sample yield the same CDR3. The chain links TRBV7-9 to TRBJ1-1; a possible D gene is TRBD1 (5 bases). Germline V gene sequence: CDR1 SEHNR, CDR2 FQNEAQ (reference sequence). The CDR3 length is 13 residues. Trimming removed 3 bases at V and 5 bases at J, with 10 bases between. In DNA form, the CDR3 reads TGTGCCAGCAGCTTGGGCGGGGGAACTGAAGCTTTCTTT. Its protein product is CASSLGGGTEAFF.

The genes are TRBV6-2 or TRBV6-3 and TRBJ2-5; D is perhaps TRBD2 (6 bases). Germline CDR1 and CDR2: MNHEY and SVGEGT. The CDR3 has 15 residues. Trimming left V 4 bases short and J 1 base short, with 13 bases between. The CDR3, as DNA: TGTGCCAGCAGTTGGGACCGGGACTCCCAAGAGACCCAGTACTTC. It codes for CASSWDRDSQETQYF.

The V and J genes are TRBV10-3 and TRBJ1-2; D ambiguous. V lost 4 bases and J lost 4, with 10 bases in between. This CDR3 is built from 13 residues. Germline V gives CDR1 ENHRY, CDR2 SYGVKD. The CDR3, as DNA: TGTGCCATCAGTGTACAGTCAAGCTATGGCTACACCTTC. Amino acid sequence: CAISVQSSYGYTF.

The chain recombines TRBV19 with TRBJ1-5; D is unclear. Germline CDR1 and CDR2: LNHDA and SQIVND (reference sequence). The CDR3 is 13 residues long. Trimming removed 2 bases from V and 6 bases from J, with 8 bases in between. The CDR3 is CASSIKGGQPQHF. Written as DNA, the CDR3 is TGTGCCAGTAGTATAAAGGGAGGTCAGCCCCAGCATTTT.

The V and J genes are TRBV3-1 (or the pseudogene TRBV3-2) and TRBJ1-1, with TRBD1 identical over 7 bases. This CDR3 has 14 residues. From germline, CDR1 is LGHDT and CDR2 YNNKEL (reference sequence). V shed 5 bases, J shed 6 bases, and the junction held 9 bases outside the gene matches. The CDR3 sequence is CASSEPGQLAEAFF. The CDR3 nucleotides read TGTGCCAGCAGCGAACCGGGACAGTTAGCTGAAGCTTTCTTT.

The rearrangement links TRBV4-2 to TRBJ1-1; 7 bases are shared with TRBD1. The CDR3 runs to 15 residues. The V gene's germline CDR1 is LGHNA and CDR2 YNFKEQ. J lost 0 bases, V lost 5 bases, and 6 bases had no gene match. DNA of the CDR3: TGTGCCAGCAGCTCCCGGACAGGAGTGAACACTGAAGCTTTCTTT. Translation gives CASSSRTGVNTEAFF.

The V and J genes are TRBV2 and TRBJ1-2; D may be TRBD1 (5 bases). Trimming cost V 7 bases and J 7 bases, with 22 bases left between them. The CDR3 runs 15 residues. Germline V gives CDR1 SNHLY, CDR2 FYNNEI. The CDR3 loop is CASIGFAGRAGGYTF. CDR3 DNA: TGTGCCAGCATAGGGTTCGCTGGCAGGGCCGGTGGCTACACCTTC.

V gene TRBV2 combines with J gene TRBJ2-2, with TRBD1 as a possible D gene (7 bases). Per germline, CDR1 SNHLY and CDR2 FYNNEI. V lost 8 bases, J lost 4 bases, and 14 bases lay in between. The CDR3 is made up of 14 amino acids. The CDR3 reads CASGGTELTGELFF. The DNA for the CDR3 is TGTGCCAGCGGCGGGACAGAGCTCACCGGGGAGCTGTTTTTT.

The CDR3 sequence is CASSSLAGVRGSTETQYF. CDR3 coding DNA: TGTGCCAGCAGCTCGTTAGCGGGGGTCAGGGGGAGCACAGAGACCCAGTACTTC. The chain joins TRBV7-8 to TRBJ2-5; the match to TRBD2 covers 9 bases. The CDR3 totals 18 residues. From germline, CDR1 is SGHVS and CDR2 FQNEAQ. V lost 4 bases to trimming and J lost 4 bases; unmatched junction nucleotides: 16.

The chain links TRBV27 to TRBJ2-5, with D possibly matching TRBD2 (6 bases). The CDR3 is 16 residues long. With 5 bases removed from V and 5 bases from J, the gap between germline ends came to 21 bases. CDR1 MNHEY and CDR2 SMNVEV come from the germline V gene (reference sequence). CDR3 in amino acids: CASSLRDSYGRETQYF. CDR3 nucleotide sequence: TGTGCCAGCAGTCTCCGGGACTCCTACGGTAGGGAGACCCAGTACTTC.

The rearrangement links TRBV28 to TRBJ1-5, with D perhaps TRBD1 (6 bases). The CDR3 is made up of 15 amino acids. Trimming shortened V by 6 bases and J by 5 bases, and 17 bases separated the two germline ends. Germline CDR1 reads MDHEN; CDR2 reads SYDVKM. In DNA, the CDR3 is TGTGCCAGCAGCTCGTCCGACAGGAACTATCAGCCCCAGCATTTT. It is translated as CASSSSDRNYQPQHF.

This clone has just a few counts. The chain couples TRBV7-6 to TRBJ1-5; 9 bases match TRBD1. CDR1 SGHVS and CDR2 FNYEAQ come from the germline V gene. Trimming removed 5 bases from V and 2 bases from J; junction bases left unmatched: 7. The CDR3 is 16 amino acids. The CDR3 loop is CASSATGGRGNQPQHF. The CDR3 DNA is TGTGCCAGCAGCGCCACAGGGGGCCGGGGCAATCAGCCCCAGCATTTT. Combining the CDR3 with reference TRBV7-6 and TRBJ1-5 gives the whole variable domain GAGVSQSPRYKVTKRGQDVALRCDPISGHVSLYWYRQALGQGPEFLTYFNYEAQQDKSGLPNDRFSAERPEGSISTLTIQRTEQRDSAMYRCASSATGGRGNQPQHFGDGTRLSIL.

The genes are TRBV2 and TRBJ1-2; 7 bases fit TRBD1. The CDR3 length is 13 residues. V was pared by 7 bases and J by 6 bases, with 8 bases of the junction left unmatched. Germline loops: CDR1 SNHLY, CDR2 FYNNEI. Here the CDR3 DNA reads TGTGCCAGCAACACAGAGGGGGCTCATGGCTACACCTTC. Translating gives CASNTEGAHGYTF.

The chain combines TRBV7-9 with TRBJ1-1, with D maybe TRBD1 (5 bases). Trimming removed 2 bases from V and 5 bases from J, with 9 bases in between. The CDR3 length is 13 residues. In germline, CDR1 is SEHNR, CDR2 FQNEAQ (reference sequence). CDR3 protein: CASSLSKGTEAFF. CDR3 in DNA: TGTGCCAGCAGCTTAAGTAAGGGGACTGAAGCTTTCTTT.

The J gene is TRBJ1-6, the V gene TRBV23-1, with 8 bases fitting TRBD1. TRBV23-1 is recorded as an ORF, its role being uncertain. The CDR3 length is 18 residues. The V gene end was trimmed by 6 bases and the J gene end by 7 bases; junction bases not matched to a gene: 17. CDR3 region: CASRPTYRARGPNSPLHF. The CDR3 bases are TGCGCCAGCAGACCTACTTACCGCGCCAGGGGGCCGAATTCACCCCTCCACTTT.

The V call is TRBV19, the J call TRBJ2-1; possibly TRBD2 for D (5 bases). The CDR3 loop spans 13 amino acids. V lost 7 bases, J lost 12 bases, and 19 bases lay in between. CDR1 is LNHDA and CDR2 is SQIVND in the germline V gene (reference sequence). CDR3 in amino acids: CASTRDGMKAQFF. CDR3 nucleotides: TGTGCCAGTACCCGGGATGGAATGAAGGCGCAGTTCTTC.

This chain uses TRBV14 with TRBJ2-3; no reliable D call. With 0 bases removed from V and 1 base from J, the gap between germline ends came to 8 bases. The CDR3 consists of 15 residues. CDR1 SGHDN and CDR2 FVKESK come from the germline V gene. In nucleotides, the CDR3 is TGTGCCAGCAGCCAAGAAGCAGGTCGCACAGATACGCAGTATTTT. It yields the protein CASSQEAGRTDTQYF.

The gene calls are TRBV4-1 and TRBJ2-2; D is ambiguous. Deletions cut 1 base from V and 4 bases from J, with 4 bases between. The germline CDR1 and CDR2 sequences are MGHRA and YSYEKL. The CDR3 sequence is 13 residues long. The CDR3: CASSQGATGELFF. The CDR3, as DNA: TGCGCCAGCAGCCAAGGGGCCACCGGGGAGCTGTTTTTT.